This T cell receptor beta chain was retrieved from a study of T cell responses to AZD1222 COVID-19 vaccine. Study-level results: Reports say nearly half of spike-specific TCRs go after unmutated variant regions. Seropositive at baseline were only a handful of AZD1222 recipients.

Regarding this clone: Antigen: not known.

The table came from immunoSEQ multiplex PCR; TCRdb's copy has only in-frame clones and leaves some out. The table lists roughly 100,000 clones, roughly 90% of them singletons, with about 2.7% in the top ten. This TCR derives from an adult in good health. The sample in question was peripheral blood, obtained on day 0 of AZD1222 vaccination.

The CDR3 sequence: CASSAQGSTGELFF. The CDR3 bases are TGTGCCAGCAGCGCACAGGGGTCCACGGGGGAGCTGTTTTTT. V is TRBV3-1 (or the pseudogene TRBV3-2) and J is TRBJ2-2, with 7 bases aligning to TRBD1. CDR3 size: 14 residues. CDR1 is LGHDT, CDR2 YNNKEL, per germline (reference sequence). The V segment lost 5 bases and the J segment 8 bases; nucleotides outside the gene matches: 8.